The present T cell receptor (beta chain) was sequenced within a study of identical twins. A universal primer site arose from template switching, and cDNA bore unique molecular identifiers. Via MiXCR, TCRdb re-called the 5' RACE reads, giving one row per CDR3 protein. The sample holds 500,000 to 550,000 distinct CDR3 sequences; less than 25% are singletons and the top ten take about 0.99%. V lost 6 bases to trimming and J lost 1 base; unmatched junction nucleotides: 5. The CDR3 covers 14 residues. Germline loops: CDR1 SNHLY, CDR2 FYNNEI. These records were also assigned to another study, of T cells expressing NK-cell markers. Turning to that study: The eight sequenced donors comprised seven who were HCMV-seropositive and one who was seronegative. Several experiments added an anti-gamma-delta TCR antibody to sort only alpha-beta TCR T cells.

The sample comprised CD4+ T cells sorted from blood. The origin of this receptor is a woman under 30 in good health. The chain is built from TRBV2 and TRBJ2-5; 7 nucleotides align to TRBD2. This CDR3 is CASRRGGGQETQYF. The CDR3 DNA follows: TGTGCCAGCAGGAGGGGCGGGGGCCAAGAGACCCAGTACTTC.